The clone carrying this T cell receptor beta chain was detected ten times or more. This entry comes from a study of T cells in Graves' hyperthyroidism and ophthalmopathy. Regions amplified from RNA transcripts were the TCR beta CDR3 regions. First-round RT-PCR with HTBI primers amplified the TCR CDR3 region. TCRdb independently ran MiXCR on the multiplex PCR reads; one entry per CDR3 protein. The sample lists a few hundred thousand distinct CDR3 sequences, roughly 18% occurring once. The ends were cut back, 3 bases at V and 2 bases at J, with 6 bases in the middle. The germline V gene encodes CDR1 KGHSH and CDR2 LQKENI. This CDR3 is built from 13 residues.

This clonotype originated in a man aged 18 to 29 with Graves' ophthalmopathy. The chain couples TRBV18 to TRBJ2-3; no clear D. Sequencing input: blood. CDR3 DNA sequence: TGTGCCAGCTCACCCCCCCCCACAGATACGCAGTATTTT. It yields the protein CASSPPPTDTQYF.